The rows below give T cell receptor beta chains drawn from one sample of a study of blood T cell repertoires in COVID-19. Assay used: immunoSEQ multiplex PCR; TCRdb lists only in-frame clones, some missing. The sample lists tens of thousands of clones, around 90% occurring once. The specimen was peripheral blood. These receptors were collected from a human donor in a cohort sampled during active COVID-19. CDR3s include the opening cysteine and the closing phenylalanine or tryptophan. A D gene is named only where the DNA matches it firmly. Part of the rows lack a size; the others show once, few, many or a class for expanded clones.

cdr3_nt: TGTGCCAGCAGCGCCGGGACTAGCGGGAGTGCGGAGCTGTTTTTT
cdr3_aa: CASSAGTSGSAELFF
j_call: TRBJ2-2
v_call: TRBV7-2
clone_size: -
d_call: TRBD2

cdr3_nt: TGTGCCAGCAGCCCTTCGGGGAACACTGAAGCTTTCTTT
cdr3_aa: CASSPSGNTEAFF
j_call: TRBJ1-1
v_call: TRBV3-1/TRBV3-2
clone_size: -
d_call: -

cdr3_nt: TGTGCCAGCAGACGGGAGGCCGGGGAGCTGTTTTTT
cdr3_aa: CASRREAGELFF
j_call: TRBJ2-2
v_call: TRBV2
clone_size: -
d_call: TRBD2

cdr3_nt: TGTGCCAGCAAACTGACAGGGGTTTTATACGAGCAGTACTTC
cdr3_aa: CASKLTGVLYEQYF
j_call: TRBJ2-7
v_call: TRBV6-5
clone_size: -
d_call: TRBD1

cdr3_nt: TGCGCCAGCAGCTTGGGTACAGGGATAGCCAAAAACATTCAGTACTTC
cdr3_aa: CASSLGTGIAKNIQYF
j_call: TRBJ2-4
v_call: TRBV5-1
clone_size: -
d_call: -

cdr3_nt: TGCAGCGTTGAGGAGGACAGGGGGGACGAGCAGTACTTC
cdr3_aa: CSVEEDRGDEQYF
j_call: TRBJ2-7
v_call: TRBV29-1
clone_size: once
d_call: TRBD1

cdr3_nt: TGTGCCAGCAGTTACTCAACAGGAGATGGCTACACCTTC
cdr3_aa: CASSYSTGDGYTF
j_call: TRBJ1-2
v_call: TRBV6-2/TRBV6-3
clone_size: -
d_call: -

cdr3_nt: TGTGCCAGCGCTAGCGGGAGGAGCTCCTACAATGAGCAGTTCTTC
cdr3_aa: CASASGRSSYNEQFF
j_call: TRBJ2-1
v_call: TRBV5-8
clone_size: -
d_call: TRBD2

cdr3_nt: TGCGCCAGCAGCCAAGATGTCGGGGCTGGGGCCAACGTCCTGACTTTC
cdr3_aa: CASSQDVGAGANVLTF
j_call: TRBJ2-6
v_call: TRBV4-3
clone_size: few
d_call: -

cdr3_nt: TGTGCCAGCAGCCTCAGGAGGGCCCCCGGGGAGCTGTTTTTT
cdr3_aa: CASSLRRAPGELFF
j_call: TRBJ2-2
v_call: TRBV7-2
clone_size: -
d_call: -

cdr3_nt: TGTGCCAGCAGCTTCGGACAAGGGAAGGGTTCACCCCTCCACTTT
cdr3_aa: CASSFGQGKGSPLHF
j_call: TRBJ1-6
v_call: TRBV11-2
clone_size: -
d_call: -

cdr3_nt: TGTGCCAGCAGTTCACCGGGAGCCCCCTACGAGCAGTACTTC
cdr3_aa: CASSSPGAPYEQYF
j_call: TRBJ2-7
v_call: TRBV28
clone_size: -
d_call: -

cdr3_nt: TGCAGCGTGGAAGGGAAACAGGGGCTGGACACTGAAGCTTTCTTT
cdr3_aa: CSVEGKQGLDTEAFF
j_call: TRBJ1-1
v_call: TRBV29-1
clone_size: -
d_call: TRBD1

cdr3_nt: TGTGCCAGCAGCTTGTCTACTAGCGGGAGGTTCAATGAGCAGTTCTTC
cdr3_aa: CASSLSTSGRFNEQFF
j_call: TRBJ2-1
v_call: TRBV5-4
clone_size: -
d_call: TRBD2

cdr3_nt: TGTGCCAGCAGTTTAATGGCGGGGTCCCTCCAGTACTTC
cdr3_aa: CASSLMAGSLQYF
j_call: TRBJ2-5
v_call: TRBV28
clone_size: -
d_call: -

cdr3_nt: TGCAGCGTTTGGTCAGGGTCTGGAAACACCATATATTTT
cdr3_aa: CSVWSGSGNTIYF
j_call: TRBJ1-3
v_call: TRBV29-1
clone_size: -
d_call: -

cdr3_nt: TGTGCCAGTAGTATAAGACTAGCGGGAGGGACCTCCTACAATGAGCAGTTCTTC
cdr3_aa: CASSIRLAGGTSYNEQFF
j_call: TRBJ2-1
v_call: TRBV19
clone_size: -
d_call: TRBD2

cdr3_nt: TGTGCCAGCAGCACCCTACCGCCCGGACAGAATTGTACGCAGTATTTT
cdr3_aa: CASSTLPPGQNCTQYF
j_call: TRBJ2-3
v_call: TRBV21-1
clone_size: -
d_call: -

cdr3_nt: TGTGCCAGCAGCCAATCCGTGGGACAGGGAGGGTTCCAAGAGACCCAGTACTTC
cdr3_aa: CASSQSVGQGGFQETQYF
j_call: TRBJ2-5
v_call: TRBV16
clone_size: -
d_call: TRBD1

cdr3_nt: TGCGCCAGCAGCCAAGGCCAGGGAAAAGAGACCCAGTACTTC
cdr3_aa: CASSQGQGKETQYF
j_call: TRBJ2-5
v_call: TRBV5-1
clone_size: -
d_call: -

cdr3_nt: TGTGCCAGTTCGAGAATGAGCACAGATACGCAGTATTTT
cdr3_aa: CASSRMSTDTQYF
j_call: TRBJ2-3
v_call: TRBV12-3/TRBV12-4
clone_size: -
d_call: -

cdr3_nt: TGTGCCAGCAGTTTCGTCGCCCCACAGGGACCTAACTATGGCTACACCTTC
cdr3_aa: CASSFVAPQGPNYGYTF
j_call: TRBJ1-2
v_call: TRBV28
clone_size: -
d_call: -

cdr3_nt: TGTGCCATCAGGCGGACAGGGGGTGACGCTGAAGCTTTCTTT
cdr3_aa: CAIRRTGGDAEAFF
j_call: TRBJ1-1
v_call: TRBV10-3
clone_size: -
d_call: TRBD1

cdr3_nt: TGTGCCAGCAGCGTAGGGGTAGGACTCACAGATACGCAGTATTTT
cdr3_aa: CASSVGVGLTDTQYF
j_call: TRBJ2-3
v_call: TRBV9
clone_size: -
d_call: -

cdr3_nt: TGTGCCAGCAGCCAAGGGACGGGCAGCGGACTTACTTGGAACCTAGCCAAAAACATTCAGTACTTC
cdr3_aa: CASSQGTGSGLTWNLAKNIQYF
j_call: TRBJ2-4
v_call: TRBV14
clone_size: -
d_call: -

cdr3_nt: TGCGCCAGCAGCCGCCGACTAGCAACTGAGCAGTTCTTC
cdr3_aa: CASSRRLATEQFF
j_call: TRBJ2-1
v_call: TRBV4-3
clone_size: -
d_call: TRBD2

cdr3_nt: TGTGCCAGCAGCTTTTACGGGAGTGAGCAGTTCTTC
cdr3_aa: CASSFYGSEQFF
j_call: TRBJ2-1
v_call: TRBV7-2
clone_size: -
d_call: -

cdr3_nt: TGCGCCAGCAGCCAAGAGAGGTTCGACGAGCAGTACTTC
cdr3_aa: CASSQERFDEQYF
j_call: TRBJ2-7
v_call: TRBV4-3
clone_size: -
d_call: -